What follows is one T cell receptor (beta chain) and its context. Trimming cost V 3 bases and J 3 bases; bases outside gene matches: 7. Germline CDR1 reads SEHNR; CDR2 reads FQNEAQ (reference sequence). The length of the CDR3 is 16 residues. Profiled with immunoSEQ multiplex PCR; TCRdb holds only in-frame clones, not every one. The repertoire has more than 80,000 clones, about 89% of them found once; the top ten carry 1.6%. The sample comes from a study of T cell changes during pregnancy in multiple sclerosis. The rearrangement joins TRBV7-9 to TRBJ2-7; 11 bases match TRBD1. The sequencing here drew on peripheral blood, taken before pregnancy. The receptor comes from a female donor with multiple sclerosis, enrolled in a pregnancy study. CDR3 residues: CASSLGRTGGLYEQYF. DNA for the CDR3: TGTGCCAGCAGCTTGGGACGGACAGGGGGCCTCTACGAGCAGTACTTC.